The next 25 T cell receptor beta chains were all read from a single sample in a study of PD-1 blockade in classical Hodgkin lymphoma. Time point: cycle 4 day 1 (C4D1), after about 6 weeks of nivolumab. Following autologous stem cell transplantation, relapse occurred in every patient, and exposure to brentuximab vedotin varied. Negative magnetic selection isolated CD4+ T cells from thawed PBMCs. The repertoire was sequenced with immunoSEQ multiplex PCR; TCRdb's copy has only in-frame clones and lacks some. This table holds fewer than 35,000 clones, roughly nine tenths found once. Sequencing was performed on CD4+ T cells from blood, taken before the fourth cycle of nivolumab. These receptor sequences come from a human donor with classical Hodgkin lymphoma.

The V and J genes are TRBV10-3 and TRBJ2-7; D is perhaps TRBD1 or TRBD2 (5 bases each). The germline gives CDR1 ENHRY, CDR2 SYGVKD. The CDR3 totals 16 residues. Between the trimmed V and J ends, which lost 7 bases and 3 bases, there was a span of 22 bases. The CDR3 DNA reads TGTGCCATCAAGGGGAGCAGCACGGCCTCGGGCTACGAGCAGTACTTC. This translates into CAIKGSSTASGYEQYF.

The chain has TRBV6-1 and TRBJ2-7; 9 positions match TRBD2. V was pared by 3 bases and J by 4 bases, with 13 bases of the junction left unmatched. The CDR3 loop spans 17 amino acids. The germline CDR1 and CDR2 sequences are MNHNS and SASEGT. Here the CDR3 reads CASSDLSGREGLYEQYF. The CDR3 DNA sequence: TGTGCCAGCAGTGATTTATCGGGGCGGGAGGGCCTATACGAGCAGTACTTC.

V gene TRBV6-6 combines with J gene TRBJ1-1; D is undetermined. CDR1 and CDR2 from the germline V gene are MNHNY and SVGAGI (reference sequence). This CDR3 region has 15 residues. Trimming stripped 4 bases from V and 1 base from J, with 13 bases between. CDR3 nucleotide sequence: TGTGCCAGCAGTTTTAACCCTCGAGGGAACACTGAAGCTTTCTTT. Protein: CASSFNPRGNTEAFF.

The chain carries TRBV7-6 and TRBJ1-2; D gene uncertain. Germline CDR1 SGHVS, CDR2 FNYEAQ. Trimming pared 5 bases from V and 0 bases from J, leaving 13 bases between. CDR3 length: 15 amino acids. This CDR3 is CASSPRAGSNYGYTF. CDR3 DNA: TGTGCCAGCAGCCCCCGGGCAGGTTCTAACTATGGCTACACCTTC.

The chain links TRBV9 to TRBJ2-7; no firm D call. The CDR3 consists of 14 residues. CDR1 SGDLS and CDR2 YYNGEE come from the germline V gene. V was pared by 1 base and J by 3 bases, with 11 bases between. The CDR3 spells CASSVSPGFYEQYF. CDR3 DNA sequence: TGTGCCAGCAGCGTATCTCCCGGTTTCTACGAGCAGTACTTC.

This rearrangement joins TRBV6-5 to TRBJ2-3, with D hard to call. The CDR3 is 11 residues long. Germline CDR1 is MNHEY and CDR2 is SVGAGI. Trimming cost V 4 bases and J 3 bases, with 2 bases left between them. The CDR3: CASSSTDTQYF. CDR3 DNA sequence: TGTGCCAGCAGTTCTACAGATACGCAGTATTTT.

The V gene is TRBV18, the J gene TRBJ2-7; D is unclear. The CDR3 length is 13 residues. Per germline, CDR1 KGHSH and CDR2 LQKENI. Trimming left V 3 bases short and J 0 bases short, with 6 bases between. This CDR3 is CASSPLPSYEQYF. In DNA form, the CDR3 reads TGTGCCAGCTCACCTCTTCCCTCCTACGAGCAGTACTTC.

The rearrangement links TRBV6-1 to TRBJ1-2; D is uncertain. The CDR3 runs to 16 residues. V lost 3 bases and J lost 4, with 18 bases in between. The germline gives CDR1 MNHNS, CDR2 SASEGT. CDR3 in amino acids: CASSDIGRQKFYGYTF. The CDR3 DNA reads as TGTGCCAGCAGTGATATTGGGCGGCAGAAATTCTATGGCTACACCTTC.

This chain joins TRBV27 and TRBJ2-2, with a tentative D call TRBD1 (6 bases). The germline V gene encodes CDR1 MNHEY and CDR2 SMNVEV (reference sequence). Between the trimmed V and J ends, which lost 2 bases and 6 bases, there was a span of 10 bases. The CDR3 contains 14 residues. The CDR3 bases are TGTGCCAGCAGTTTAAAACAGGGAGCCGGGGAGCTGTTTTTT. Translating gives CASSLKQGAGELFF.

The chain recombines TRBV5-4 with TRBJ2-6; the D is unclear. Germline V CDR1 and CDR2: SGHNT, YYREEE (reference sequence). V was cut by 4 bases and J by 4 bases, with 15 bases left in between. The CDR3 consists of 16 residues. CDR3 nucleotide sequence: TGTGCCAGCAGCCTGGCCAAGAAGAGGGGGGCCAACGTCCTGACTTTC. This sequence encodes CASSLAKKRGANVLTF.

The chain links TRBV27 to TRBJ2-3, with D perhaps given as TRBD1 or TRBD2 (6 bases each). Germline loops: CDR1 MNHEY, CDR2 SMNVEV (reference sequence). There are 15 residues in the CDR3. V lost 4 bases to trimming and J lost 0 bases, with 11 bases between them. The CDR3 DNA reads TGTGCCAGCAGTTGGGGGCGGGACAGCACAGATACGCAGTATTTT. Translating it yields CASSWGRDSTDTQYF.

The chain carries TRBV19 and TRBJ1-2, with a weak D call TRBD1 (5 bases). The length of the CDR3 is 14 residues. Germline CDR1 reads LNHDA; CDR2 reads SQIVND (reference sequence). V was shortened by 8 bases and J by 3 bases, with 16 bases between the two germline ends. In DNA form, the CDR3 reads TGTGCCAGTTGTAAGGGACCGTGCGACTATGGCTACACCTTC. It specifies CASCKGPCDYGYTF.

The chain joins TRBV5-5 to TRBJ2-7, with TRBD1 identical over 11 bases. The junction had 3 bases not matched to a gene; V was cut back by 4 bases and J by 3 bases. The CDR3 spans 14 residues. Germline lookup yields CDR1 SGHKS and CDR2 YYEKEE (reference sequence). The CDR3 reads CASSIGTGGYEQYF. Written as DNA, the CDR3 is TGTGCCAGCAGCATAGGGACAGGGGGCTACGAGCAGTACTTC.

The chain has TRBV29-1 and TRBJ1-2, with 9 bases aligning to TRBD1. Germline V lookup: CDR1 SQVTM, CDR2 ANQGSEA. After removal of 3 bases from V and 3 bases from J, the junction contained 5 bases not matched to a gene. This CDR3 is 14 amino acids long. This CDR3 is CSVEGWDRDYGYTF. CDR3 sequence (DNA): TGCAGCGTTGAGGGGTGGGACAGGGACTATGGCTACACCTTC.

The chain combines TRBV28 with TRBJ1-2, with D unresolved. V lost 5 bases and J 1 base, leaving 14 bases between the germline ends. The CDR3 has 15 amino acids. Germline V gene lookup returns CDR1 MDHEN and CDR2 SYDVKM. CDR3 in amino acids: CASSPGWRINYGYTF. In nucleotides, the CDR3 is TGTGCCAGCAGTCCCGGGTGGCGGATTAACTATGGCTACACCTTC.

The rearrangement joins TRBV29-1 to TRBJ2-3; D may be TRBD2 (6 bases). The CDR3 length is 12 residues. Trimming shortened V by 1 base and J by 6 bases, and 8 bases separated the two germline ends. Germline CDR1 is SQVTM and CDR2 is ANQGSEA. The CDR3: CSVEVLADTQYF. The DNA of the CDR3 is TGCAGCGTTGAAGTGCTAGCGGATACGCAGTATTTT.

The genes are TRBV10-3 and TRBJ2-1; 7 positions agree with TRBD2. V dropped 5 bases and J dropped 5; count of bases not matched to a gene: 12. Germline V lookup: CDR1 ENHRY, CDR2 SYGVKD. There are 16 residues in the CDR3. The CDR3 loop is CAISSMGSGSDNEQFF. CDR3 bases: TGTGCCATCAGTTCTATGGGTAGCGGGTCGGACAATGAGCAGTTCTTC.

A single count supports this clone. V and J are TRBV6-1 and TRBJ1-1; D might be TRBD1 (5 bases). This CDR3 contains 16 residues. Trimming took off 4 bases at V and 1 base at J, with 16 bases between the two ends. From germline, CDR1 is MNHNS and CDR2 SASEGT. The CDR3 bases are TGTGCCAGCAGTGGGGCGAGGGTAGGGGCGAACACTGAAGCTTTCTTT. Translation gives CASSGARVGANTEAFF.

The chain links TRBV4-2 to TRBJ2-3; no clear D. The V end lost 6 bases, the J end lost 0 bases, and 10 bases lay between the germline ends. Germline V CDR1 and CDR2: LGHNA, YNFKEQ. CDR3 length equals 14 residues. The CDR3 DNA sequence: TGTGCCAGCAGGAACCCCGGTAGCACAGATACGCAGTATTTT. As protein: CASRNPGSTDTQYF.

The chain employs TRBV6-5 and TRBJ2-7; D is unclear. Germline-derived CDR1 and CDR2 are MNHEY and SVGAGI. V gave up 5 bases and J gave up 2 bases, with 7 bases separating them. The CDR3 is 12 residues long. The CDR3 region has the DNA TGTGCCAGCAGTAACCCCACCTACGAGCAGTACTTC. Translated: CASSNPTYEQYF.

The rearrangement uses TRBV2 and TRBJ1-5; 7 bases fit TRBD1. The CDR3 covers 14 residues. The ends lost 6 bases at V and 6 bases at J; junction bases unmatched: 8. Germline V gene sequence: CDR1 SNHLY, CDR2 FYNNEI. The CDR3, as DNA: TGTGCCAGCAGCGGGCTACAGGGGAGTCAGCCCCAGCATTTT. Translating it yields CASSGLQGSQPQHF.

The rearrangement uses TRBV6-1 and TRBJ1-1; TRBD1 matches at 7 bases. Germline V gene lookup returns CDR1 MNHNS and CDR2 SASEGT. Germline trimming cut 1 base from V and 6 bases from J; bases unmatched to any gene: 8. The CDR3 has 15 residues. CDR3 DNA sequence: TGTGCCAGCAGTGAAGGGATACCGGGACAGTCTGAAGCTTTCTTT. Translation: CASSEGIPGQSEAFF.

CDR3: CASRSFRNSYEQYF. CDR3 DNA: TGTGCCAGCAGGAGTTTCAGGAACTCCTACGAGCAGTACTTC. This chain joins TRBV7-8 and TRBJ2-7; D is unresolved. The CDR3 consists of 14 residues. Germline V CDR1 and CDR2: SGHVS, FQNEAQ. Trimming took 6 bases from V and 0 from J, leaving 12 bases between them.

The rearrangement uses TRBV15 and TRBJ2-1; TRBD2 aligns across 12 bases. The CDR3 runs to 16 residues. Germline values: CDR1 LNHNV, CDR2 YYDKDF (reference sequence). After removal of 4 bases from V and 7 bases from J, the junction contained 8 bases not matched to a gene. CDR3 nucleotides: TGTGCCACCAGCATGCTAGCGGGAGGGTACGGGAATGAGCAGTTCTTC. Translating it yields CATSMLAGGYGNEQFF. Complete variable domain (other parts from reference TRBV15 and TRBJ2-1): DAMVIQNPRYQVTQFGKPVTLSCSQTLNHNVMYWYQQKSSQAPKLLFHYYDKDFNNEADTPDNFQSRRPNTSFCFLDIRSPGLGDTAMYLCATSMLAGGYGNEQFFGPGTRLTVL.

The V call is TRBV5-4, the J call TRBJ2-7; no firm D call. Trimming removed 4 bases from V and 0 bases from J, with 14 bases in between. There are 15 residues in the CDR3. The germline V gene encodes CDR1 SGHNT and CDR2 YYREEE (reference sequence). For the CDR3, the DNA is TGTGCCAGCAGCCCAGCGCTAGGCAGCTCCTACGAGCAGTACTTC. The encoded protein is CASSPALGSSYEQYF.